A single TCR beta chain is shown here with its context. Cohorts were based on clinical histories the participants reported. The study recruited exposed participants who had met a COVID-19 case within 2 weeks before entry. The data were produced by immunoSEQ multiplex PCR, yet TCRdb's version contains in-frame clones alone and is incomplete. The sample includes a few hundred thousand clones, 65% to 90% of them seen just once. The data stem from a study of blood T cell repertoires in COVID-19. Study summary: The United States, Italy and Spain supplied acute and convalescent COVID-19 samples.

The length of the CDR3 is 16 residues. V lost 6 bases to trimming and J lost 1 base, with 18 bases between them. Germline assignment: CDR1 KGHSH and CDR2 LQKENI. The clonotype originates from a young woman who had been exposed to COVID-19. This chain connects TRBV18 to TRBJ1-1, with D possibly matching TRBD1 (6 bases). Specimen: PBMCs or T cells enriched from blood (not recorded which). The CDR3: CASSPATGLANTEAFF. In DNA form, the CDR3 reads TGTGCCAGCTCGCCCGCAACAGGGCTAGCGAACACTGAAGCTTTCTTT.